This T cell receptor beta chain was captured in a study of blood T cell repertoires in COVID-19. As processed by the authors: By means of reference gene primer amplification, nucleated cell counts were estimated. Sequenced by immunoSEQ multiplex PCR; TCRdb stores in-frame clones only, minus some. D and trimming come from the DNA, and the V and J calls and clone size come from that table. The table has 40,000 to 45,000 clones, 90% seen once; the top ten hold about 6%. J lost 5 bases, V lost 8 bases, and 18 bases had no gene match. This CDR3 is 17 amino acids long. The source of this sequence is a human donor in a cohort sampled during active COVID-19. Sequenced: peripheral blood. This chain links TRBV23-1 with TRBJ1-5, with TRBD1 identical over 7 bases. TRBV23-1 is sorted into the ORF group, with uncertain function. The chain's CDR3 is CASSNPGVRDSYQPQHF. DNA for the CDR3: TGCGCCAGCTCTAATCCAGGGGTCCGGGACAGTTATCAGCCCCAGCATTTT.